The 31 T cell receptor beta chains in this list originate from one sample, sequenced in a study of shared clonotypes between healthy human individuals. Some clones are missing from TCRdb's copy, which holds only in-frame ones; the method was immunoSEQ multiplex PCR. The sample shows 400,000 to 550,000 clones, 79% of them seen only once. What was sequenced was PBMCs. Receptors were obtained from a woman between 40 and 50 years old in good health. Some clones in this sample may be carry-over from other donors' samples.

The CDR3 here is CASSTPAAPYEQYF. CDR3 in DNA: TGTGCCAGCAGCACACCGGCAGCACCCTACGAGCAGTACTTC. This chain links TRBV7-9 with TRBJ2-7; D gene unclear. The V gene's germline CDR1 is SEHNR and CDR2 FQNEAQ (reference sequence). The V and J ends lost 5 bases and 2 bases respectively, with 13 bases between them. The CDR3 runs to 14 residues.

The chain couples TRBV27 to TRBJ2-7, with D possibly being TRBD2 (7 bases). The CDR3 loop spans 15 amino acids. Trimming left V 6 bases short and J 7 bases short, with 22 bases between. CDR1 is MNHEY and CDR2 is SMNVEV in the germline V gene (reference sequence). Here the CDR3 DNA reads TGTGCCAGCAGGTCAACGCCCCGGGGGGCGCGAGAGCAGTACTTC. Translation gives CASRSTPRGAREQYF.

This clone appeared once. The chain employs TRBV28 and TRBJ2-5, with D hard to call. The CDR3 spans 12 residues. In germline, CDR1 is MDHEN, CDR2 SYDVKM. V was trimmed by 6 bases and J by 2 bases, leaving 7 bases between them. The CDR3, as DNA: TGTGCCAGCAGCAGAGGACAAGAGACCCAGTACTTC. Translating it yields CASSRGQETQYF.

The chain employs TRBV7-6 and TRBJ2-7; the D gene is possibly TRBD1 (5 bases). CDR3 length: 16 amino acids. Trimming cost V 3 bases and J 0 bases, with 15 bases left between them. Germline assignment: CDR1 SGHVS and CDR2 FNYEAQ. The CDR3 bases are TGTGCCAGCAGCTTGGGGCACACGGTGAGCTCCTACGAGCAGTACTTC. This encodes CASSLGHTVSSYEQYF.

V gene TRBV29-1 combines with J gene TRBJ1-3; D unclear. The CDR3 loop spans 13 amino acids. Germline V gene lookup returns CDR1 SQVTM and CDR2 ANQGSEA. The V and J ends lost 6 bases and 3 bases respectively, with 12 bases between them. The CDR3 region is CSVGWGVGNTIYF. Here the CDR3 DNA reads TGCAGCGTCGGATGGGGTGTTGGAAACACCATATATTTT.

The chain combines TRBV6-6 with TRBJ2-2, with D possibly TRBD2 on 6 matching bases. The CDR3 has 14 residues. From germline, CDR1 is MNHNY and CDR2 SVGAGI (reference sequence). V lost 7 bases to trimming and J lost 3 bases, with 12 bases between them. Here the CDR3 reads CASTKRLDTGELFF. The CDR3 bases are TGTGCCAGCACTAAAAGACTAGACACCGGGGAGCTGTTTTTT.

The V call is TRBV19, the J call TRBJ2-3; D might be TRBD1 (6 bases). This CDR3 region has 15 residues. Trimming shortened V by 4 bases and J by 0 bases, and 11 bases separated the two germline ends. The germline V gene encodes CDR1 LNHDA and CDR2 SQIVND (reference sequence). CDR3 region: CASSTLGTSTDTQYF. The DNA for the CDR3 is TGTGCCAGTAGTACCCTGGGGACAAGCACAGATACGCAGTATTTT.

Many counts were recorded for this clone. The chain recombines TRBV7-2 with TRBJ2-7, with a possible D match to TRBD1 (6 bases). CDR1 SGHTA and CDR2 FQGNSA come from the germline V gene. CDR3 length: 15 residues. V was trimmed by 6 bases and J by 2 bases, leaving 17 bases between them. The CDR3, as DNA: TGTGCCAGCAGTCCCTGGGCACAGGGCCCCTACGAGCAGTACTTC. The encoded protein is CASSPWAQGPYEQYF. Filled out from reference TRBV7-2 and TRBJ2-7, the complete variable domain reads GAGVSQSPSNKVTEKGKDVELRCDPISGHTALYWYRQSLGQGLEFLIYFQGNSAPDKSGLPSDRFSAERTGGSVSTLTIQRTQQEDSAVYLCASSPWAQGPYEQYFGPGTRLTVT.

This clone was seen once. The J gene is TRBJ2-6, the V gene TRBV19; perhaps TRBD1 as D (7 bases). Germline values: CDR1 LNHDA, CDR2 SQIVND (reference sequence). CDR3 length equals 18 residues. With 4 bases removed from V and 0 bases from J, the gap between germline ends came to 16 bases. The CDR3 bases are TGTGCCAGTAGTACCCCAGGGGGAGGAAACTCTGGGGCCAACGTCCTGACTTTC. This translates into CASSTPGGGNSGANVLTF.

V gene TRBV6-1 combines with J gene TRBJ1-5; weak D call: TRBD1 (6 bases). This CDR3 spans 13 amino acids. With 3 bases removed from V and 4 bases from J, the gap between germline ends came to 7 bases. The germline gives CDR1 MNHNS, CDR2 SASEGT. The CDR3 bases are TGTGCCAGCAGTGACCAGGGGAATCAGCCCCAGCATTTT. As protein: CASSDQGNQPQHF.

The chain couples TRBV5-4 to TRBJ2-7; 9 bases align to TRBD1. Per the germline V gene, CDR1 is SGHNT and CDR2 is YYREEE (reference sequence). J lost 3 bases, V lost 4 bases, and 2 bases had no gene match. CDR3 length: 13 residues. This chain's CDR3 is CASSGGQGYEQYF. CDR3 nucleotides: TGTGCCAGCAGCGGGGGACAGGGCTACGAGCAGTACTTC.

The V call is TRBV7-2, the J call TRBJ2-7; D possibly uses TRBD1 or TRBD2 (5 bases each). CDR1 is SGHTA, CDR2 FQGNSA, per germline. The CDR3 contains 13 residues. Trimming took off 5 bases at V and 4 bases at J, with 12 bases between the two ends. CDR3 nucleotides: TGTGCCAGCAGCATGAATGGGGGATACGAGCAGTACTTC. Amino acids: CASSMNGGYEQYF.

The rearrangement uses TRBV5-1 and TRBJ2-1, with no clear D. V was pared by 0 bases and J by 9 bases, with 13 bases between. There are 14 residues in the CDR3. Germline CDR1 SGHRS, CDR2 YFSETQ. CDR3 loop: CASSLAPPGPEQFF. The CDR3 region has the DNA TGCGCCAGCAGCTTGGCACCCCCTGGTCCTGAGCAGTTCTTC.

The CDR3 loop reads CASKNRLQPQHF. DNA for the CDR3: TGTGCCAGCAAAAATCGTCTCCAGCCCCAGCATTTT. The gene calls are TRBV28 and TRBJ1-5; D gene uncertain. Germline CDR1 is MDHEN and CDR2 is SYDVKM. CDR3 length equals 12 residues. V lost 7 bases and J 7 bases, leaving 11 bases between the germline ends.

The V and J genes are TRBV12-1 and TRBJ2-7. TRBV12-1 counts as a pseudogene. The CDR3 is 10 amino acids. The CDR3 coding sequence is TGTGCCAGCAGGAATCCCGAGCAGTACTTC. It translates to CASRNPEQYF.

V and J are TRBV28 and TRBJ2-2; 7 bases fit TRBD2. V was clipped by 2 bases and J by 4 bases; unmatched bases: 1. Per germline, CDR1 MDHEN and CDR2 SYDVKM. The CDR3 sequence is 14 residues long. In DNA form, the CDR3 reads TGTGCCAGCAGTTTAGGCGGGAGCACCGGGGAGCTGTTTTTT. Protein sequence: CASSLGGSTGELFF.

The genes are TRBV5-5 and TRBJ1-2; D unresolved. Per germline, CDR1 SGHKS and CDR2 YYEKEE (reference sequence). The V end lost 4 bases, the J end lost 0 bases, and 4 bases lay between the germline ends. The CDR3 contains 12 residues. The CDR3 spells CASSPPNYGYTF. The CDR3 nucleotides read TGTGCCAGCAGCCCTCCTAACTATGGCTACACCTTC.

The rearrangement links TRBV2 to TRBJ1-4, with TRBD1 matching over 7 bases. Germline V gives CDR1 SNHLY, CDR2 FYNNEI. This CDR3 comprises 15 residues. With 6 bases clipped from V and 1 base from J, the junction kept 5 bases outside the gene matches. This CDR3 reads CASRNRGVTNEKLFF. In DNA, the CDR3 is TGTGCCAGCAGAAACAGGGGAGTAACTAATGAAAAACTGTTTTTT.

The genes are TRBV5-1 and TRBJ2-6; TRBD1 might be the D (5 bases). Trimming removed 4 bases from V and 1 base from J, with 15 bases in between. Germline V gene lookup returns CDR1 SGHRS and CDR2 YFSETQ. This CDR3 comprises 17 residues. CDR3 amino acids: CASSGGAHMSGANVLTF. The CDR3 nucleotides are TGCGCCAGCAGCGGTGGGGCTCATATGTCTGGGGCCAACGTCCTGACTTTC.

J is TRBJ2-5 and V is TRBV4-2; TRBD2 matches at 15 bases. Unmatched junction bases numbered 5, after V lost 1 base and J lost 5 bases. Germline CDR1 and CDR2: LGHNA and YNFKEQ. The length of the CDR3 is 17 residues. The CDR3 DNA reads as TGTGCCAGCAGCCAAGGGACTAGCGGGAGGGTGGTTGAGACCCAGTACTTC. Translation gives CASSQGTSGRVVETQYF.

This chain connects TRBV30 to TRBJ1-2; TRBD1 might be the D (6 bases). V was pared by 4 bases and J by 8 bases, with 11 bases between. Germline V gene lookup returns CDR1 GTSNPN and CDR2 SVGIG (reference sequence). CDR3 length: 11 residues. DNA of the CDR3: TGTGCCTGGACTCAGGGGAACGGCTACACCTTC. Its translation is CAWTQGNGYTF.

The V gene is TRBV15, the J gene TRBJ1-1; the D gene is possibly TRBD1 (5 bases). V was shortened by 1 base and J by 1 base, with 10 bases between the two germline ends. Germline loops: CDR1 LNHNV, CDR2 YYDKDF (reference sequence). The CDR3 covers 15 residues. CDR3 sequence reads: CATSRGGFWNTEAFF. CDR3 coding DNA: TGTGCCACCAGCAGAGGGGGGTTTTGGAACACTGAAGCTTTCTTT.

Written as DNA, the CDR3 is TGTGCCAGCAGTGTCCGGGACAGGGGTAGTGAGCAGTACTTC. Protein: CASSVRDRGSEQYF. V usage is TRBV2 and J usage is TRBJ2-7; 10 bases are shared with TRBD1. Germline V gene lookup returns CDR1 SNHLY and CDR2 FYNNEI. The junction had 7 bases not matched to a gene; V was cut back by 4 bases and J by 7 bases. The CDR3 extends over 14 amino acids.

The rearrangement joins TRBV7-2 to TRBJ1-2; TRBD1 aligns across 7 bases. This CDR3 spans 14 amino acids. The V segment lost 3 bases and the J segment 6 bases; nucleotides outside the gene matches: 7. Germline V CDR1 and CDR2: SGHTA, FQGNSA. CDR3: CASSFRSGTDGYTF. CDR3 sequence (DNA): TGTGCCAGCAGCTTCCGTTCCGGGACAGATGGCTACACCTTC.

As for this clone: The germline gene is not matched at one end of the junction; a read error may be the cause. The chain combines TRBV28 with TRBJ1-1; unclear D gene. Germline loops: CDR1 MDHEN, CDR2 SYDVKM. The CDR3 spans 11 residues. The CDR3 sequence is CASSTNIEAFF. Here the CDR3 DNA reads TGTGCCAGCAGTACCAACATTGAAGCTTTCTTT.

J is TRBJ1-1 and V is TRBV7-3; D call uncertain. CDR1 and CDR2 (germline): SGHTA, FQGTGA. This CDR3 contains 14 residues. The V and J ends lost 1 base and 8 bases respectively, with 14 bases between them. The CDR3 region is CASSLKAGPGEAFF. The CDR3 region has the DNA TGTGCCAGCAGCTTAAAAGCGGGTCCGGGGGAAGCTTTCTTT.

V usage is TRBV28 and J usage is TRBJ2-5; tentative D call: TRBD2 (5 bases). CDR3 length: 14 amino acids. V was shortened by 3 bases and J by 2 bases, with 10 bases between the two germline ends. Germline CDR1 reads MDHEN; CDR2 reads SYDVKM. As DNA, the CDR3 is TGTGCCAGCAGTTTCTCCAGCGGACAAGAGACCCAGTACTTC. Its protein is CASSFSSGQETQYF.

There are many counts of this clone. This sequence joins TRBV4-2 and TRBJ2-1; the D is unclear. Germline V gives CDR1 LGHNA, CDR2 YNFKEQ. V shed 4 bases and J shed 4 bases, with 8 bases lying between them. The CDR3 is 13 residues long. CDR3: CASSPGVYNEQFF. The CDR3 DNA reads as TGTGCCAGCAGCCCAGGAGTATACAATGAGCAGTTCTTC.

This clone was observed many times. This chain joins TRBV27 and TRBJ2-7; D call uncertain. CDR3 size: 12 residues. V lost 5 bases to trimming and J lost 7 bases, with 12 bases between them. The germline CDR1 and CDR2 sequences are MNHEY and SMNVEV (reference sequence). In nucleotides, the CDR3 is TGTGCCAGCAGTCCCGAGGTGAGGGAGCAGTACTTC. The encoded protein is CASSPEVREQYF.

With respect to this clone: A far more abundant clone sits one base away, making this likely a read error. The same CDR3 arises from other DNA sequences in this sample as well. CDR3 sequence (DNA): TGCGCCAGCAGCAGGCTGACAGGAAACACTGAAGCTTTCTTT. This translates into CASSRLTGNTEAFF. The rearrangement joins TRBV5-1 to TRBJ1-1; a possible D gene is TRBD1 (6 bases). The CDR3 sequence is 14 residues long. The ends were cut back, 4 bases at V and 2 bases at J, with 12 bases in the middle. The germline V gene encodes CDR1 SGHRS and CDR2 YFSETQ.

This clone was seen only a few times. This rearrangement joins TRBV14 to TRBJ2-7, with 13 bases lining up with TRBD2. This CDR3 region has 17 residues. The V gene end was trimmed by 1 base and the J gene end by 5 bases; junction bases not matched to a gene: 8. Germline V gene sequence: CDR1 SGHDN, CDR2 FVKESK. The CDR3 bases are TGTGCCAGCAGCCAAGGGACTAGCGGGGGCCCCTACCACGAGCAGTACTTC. This sequence encodes CASSQGTSGGPYHEQYF.